This record covers a single T cell receptor (beta chain). Its antigen is currently unknown. The treatment is: roughly ten-day PBMC culture with coronavirus spike peptide pools or control peptides (ViraFEST assay). CD4+ T cells of the unexposed donor were collected before the COVID-19 pandemic (2011-2018). PBMCs were cultured at over 1.5 million per well with 9.5 to 10 IU/ml IL-2 and approximately 9.4 ug/ml peptide pools. If enough cells were available, CD4+ T cells from unexposed donors were probed with SARS-CoV-2 S/N and four cold-coronavirus spikes. The CDR3 has 15 amino acids. Germline CDR1 DFQATT, CDR2 SNEGSKA (reference sequence). The trim removed 5 bases at V and 2 bases at J, leaving 5 bases unmatched. The sample is drawn from a study of vaccination and CD4 T cells after COVID-19. Across the whole study: Overlapping peptides of the spike proteins of SARS-CoV-2, HCoV-NL63, HCoV-OC43 and HCoV-229E were used for cell stimulation.

Sequenced with the Oncomine TCR Beta short-read assay was DNA taken from cultured CD4+ T cells. Someone extracted genomic DNA from cultured CD4+ T cells. TCRdb used MiXCR to reprocess the PCR reads, holding one entry per CDR3 protein. The sample yields thousands of distinct CDR3 sequences, about 38% seen once. Overall study results and limits: A median of around 86% of reactive clones, in convalescent patients, became evident only post-vaccination.

The origin of this receptor is a human donor in good health. V and J are TRBV20-1 and TRBJ2-3; 12 nucleotides match TRBD2. The sequenced material came from CD4+ T cells from blood, cultured in vitro. CDR3 sequence reads: CSARGLAGLTDTQYF. The CDR3 DNA sequence: TGCAGTGCTCGAGGACTAGCGGGACTCACAGATACGCAGTATTTT.